This entry is about one TCR beta chain. What it recognizes is unknown. With 3 bases removed from V and 3 bases from J, the gap between germline ends came to 8 bases. The CDR3 consists of 14 residues. The germline gives CDR1 ENHRY, CDR2 SYGVKD. TCRdb processed the RT-PCR reads anew with MiXCR; each CDR3 protein has one entry. The sample holds 700,000 to 800,000 distinct CDR3 sequences, around 20% seen once. The data were taken from a study of response to subunit inactivated influenza vaccine. General study findings and limits: It was the authors' suggestion that each seasonal influenza vaccination recruits few new T cells.

V gene TRBV10-3 combines with J gene TRBJ2-2; D remains unclear. This TCR was sampled from a man in his fifties who received an inactivated influenza vaccine. Sequencing was performed on PBMCs from blood, taken 5 days after vaccination. CDR3 in amino acids: CAISDSSYTGELFF. CDR3 DNA: TGTGCCATCAGTGATTCGTCCTACACCGGGGAGCTGTTTTTT.